This entry describes one T cell receptor beta chain. The antigen is unknown. The entry originates in a study of cytomegalovirus exposure and HLA in healthy donors. In the study overall: Of all 380 or so donors who were genotyped, roughly 83% belonged to the Caucasian-associated ancestry cluster.

The PCR ran on 60 Vbeta and 13 Jbeta primers. TCRdb keeps only in-frame clones here, not all; method: immunoSEQ multiplex PCR. The table records approximately 130,000 clones, just under 85% of them present only once. The CDR3 spans 15 residues. The germline gives CDR1 SEHNR, CDR2 FQNEAQ (reference sequence). The V end lost 5 bases, the J end lost 2 bases, and 16 bases lay between the germline ends. Each donor was nominally healthy when sampled (though unrecorded immune exposures were likely). Study-wide points: Rates of TCR association differed by HLA locus in a later analysis, with DRB1 highest and HLA-C lowest. It was confirmed in vitro that a few of the CMV-associated chains were specific for CMV antigens.

The TCR originated in a boy aged 2 to 9 in good health and CMV-seronegative. The chain joins TRBV7-9 to TRBJ2-7, with a weak D call TRBD1 (5 bases). Sequenced sample: PBMCs. The CDR3 spells CASSPLSPRAYEQYF. The CDR3, as DNA: TGTGCCAGCAGCCCCTTGTCGCCCAGGGCCTACGAGCAGTACTTC.